The entry that follows covers one T cell receptor beta chain sequence. Its antigen remains unidentified. MiXCR, run by TCRdb on the 5' RACE reads, gives a single entry per CDR3 protein. This table has 600,000 to 850,000 distinct CDR3 sequences, 18% appearing once. These data originate in a study of identical twins. Study observations and caveats: Models underestimated how often monozygotic twins shared out-of-frame TCR alpha. Zero-insertion analyses were open to partial confounding by invariant MAIT and iNKT cells.

The CDR3 loop spans 15 amino acids. Deletions cut 0 bases from V and 5 bases from J, with 14 bases between. Germline CDR1 is SGHRS and CDR2 is YFSETQ. The same sample was also studied in work on T cells expressing NK-cell markers. That work contributes: Source material for TCR beta repertoires consisted of sorted CD3+CD56+NKG2C+, CD3+CD56+NKG2C- and CD3+CD56-NKG2C+ T cells. Expanded NKG2C+ T cell clones were not confirmed as HCMV-specific.

Sequencing input: PBMCs. V gene TRBV5-1 combines with J gene TRBJ1-1, with no clear D. The sequence came from a young woman in good health. CDR3 bases: TGCGCCAGCAGCTTGGCTACAGCCCGGGGTACTGAAGCTTTCTTT. Protein product: CASSLATARGTEAFF.